The table lists the clone carrying this T cell receptor (beta chain) with a few counts. Its antigen is unknown. Via MiXCR, TCRdb re-called the 5' RACE reads, giving one row per CDR3 protein. Found here are fewer than 60,000 distinct CDR3 sequences, 28% of them singletons; the top ten hold about 40%. This record belongs to a study of T-cell memory formation after mild COVID-19. Study details: TCR clusters were mostly confined to one donor each. Findings of the study overall: A second wave of clones peaked on day 37, and their SARS-CoV-2 specificity went unconfirmed. Later expanders leaned CD4+, whereas clones that contracted between day 15 and 85 were balanced CD4/CD8. A subset of responding clones appeared in pre-infection memory, suggesting cross-reactive memory joined.

The receptor was isolated from a man aged 18-30 years who had mild COVID-19 (a few samples of this study predate the infection). Cell type and time point are not known. Sequenced: PBMCs or a T cell subset sorted from them (not recorded which).

CDR3 in DNA: TGTGCCAGCGGGTCAGCAGGCGAGCAGTACGTC. As protein: CASGSAGEQYV. The chain combines TRBV27 with TRBJ2-7, with D hard to call. Trimming took 8 bases from V and 6 from J, leaving 11 bases between them. The CDR3 extends over 11 amino acids. Germline CDR1 MNHEY, CDR2 SMNVEV (reference sequence).